This TCR beta chain was found in a study of cytomegalovirus exposure and HLA in healthy donors. The study ran its PCR with 60 Vbeta and 13 Jbeta primers. Here immunoSEQ multiplex PCR was the method, and the copy in TCRdb shows in-frame clones only, minus some. The repertoire holds approximately 170,000 clones, over 80% seen once, with around 4.3% in the top ten. This clone was seen a handful of times. Source material: PBMCs. The sequence was obtained from a woman aged 50 to 60 in good health and CMV-seropositive.

In nucleotides, the CDR3 is TGTGCCAGCAGTTTAGCGTCTCGGGGAAGGGAGACCCAGTACTTC. This encodes CASSLASRGRETQYF. V usage is TRBV28 and J usage is TRBJ2-5, with D perhaps TRBD2 (5 bases). The CDR3 is made up of 15 amino acids. With 2 bases removed from V and 5 bases from J, the gap between germline ends came to 15 bases. Germline V CDR1 and CDR2: MDHEN, SYDVKM.